This entry lists 21 T cell receptor beta chains sequenced from one sample in a study of cytomegalovirus exposure and HLA in healthy donors. Primers included in the PCR were 60 Vbeta and 13 Jbeta primers. The data were produced by immunoSEQ multiplex PCR, yet TCRdb's version contains in-frame clones alone and is incomplete. The profile shows 150,000 to 200,000 clones, roughly 80% of them singletons. Sequenced material: PBMCs. These TCRs come from a man in his forties or fifties in good health and CMV-seropositive.

The chain joins TRBV5-4 to TRBJ2-1, with 9 bases lining up with TRBD1. J gave up 8 bases and V 3 bases, and 9 bases lay outside the gene matches. The CDR3 length is 15 residues. Germline V gene sequence: CDR1 SGHNT, CDR2 YYREEE (reference sequence). CDR3 loop: CASSSNTGGGHEQFF. In DNA, the CDR3 is TGTGCCAGCAGCTCCAACACAGGGGGCGGTCATGAGCAGTTCTTC. The whole variable domain, filled in from reference TRBV5-4 and TRBJ2-1, reads ETGVTQSPTHLIKTRGQQVTLRCSSQSGHNTVSWYQQALGQGPQFIFQYYREEENGRGNFPPRFSGLQFPNYSSELNVNALELDDSALYLCASSSNTGGGHEQFFGPGTRLTVL.

The chain recombines TRBV18 with TRBJ2-7; 8 bases are a match to TRBD2. Per the germline V gene, CDR1 is KGHSH and CDR2 is LQKENI. The CDR3 consists of 17 residues. Trimming removed 2 bases from V and 2 bases from J; junction bases left unmatched: 11. The CDR3 spells CASSPLDSGRGAYEQYF. DNA for the CDR3: TGTGCCAGCTCACCATTAGACTCGGGGCGGGGGGCCTACGAGCAGTACTTC.

The chain links TRBV18 to TRBJ1-2; no clear D. The CDR3 extends over 16 amino acids. Germline lookup yields CDR1 KGHSH and CDR2 LQKENI. Trimming pared 3 bases from V and 3 bases from J, leaving 17 bases between. In nucleotides, the CDR3 is TGTGCCAGCTCACCCTCTCCCTGGGGAGTCGACTATGGCTACACCTTC. Translating gives CASSPSPWGVDYGYTF.

The rearrangement uses TRBV28 and TRBJ1-1; D is unclear. This CDR3 is 14 amino acids long. Germline CDR1 is MDHEN and CDR2 is SYDVKM. Between the trimmed V and J ends, which lost 6 bases and 0 bases, there was a span of 11 bases. CDR3 amino acids: CASRAVFMNTEAFF. The DNA of the CDR3 is TGTGCCAGCAGGGCAGTCTTCATGAACACTGAAGCTTTCTTT. The full variable domain, rest sourced from reference TRBV28 and TRBJ1-1, is DVKVTQSSRYLVKRTGEKVFLECVQDMDHENMFWYRQDPGLGLRLIYFSYDVKMKEKGDIPEGYSVSREKKERFSLILESASTNQTSMYLCASRAVFMNTEAFFGQGTRLTVV.

The chain has TRBV28 and TRBJ2-2; 14 bases fit TRBD2. The CDR3 is made up of 17 amino acids. The germline V gene has CDR1 MDHEN and CDR2 SYDVKM. V shed 6 bases, J shed 7 bases, and the junction held 10 bases outside the gene matches. This chain's CDR3 is CASSSTGLAGGGGELFF. As DNA, the CDR3 is TGTGCCAGCAGCTCGACCGGACTAGCGGGAGGAGGCGGGGAGCTGTTTTTT.

This sequence joins TRBV7-9 and TRBJ2-6; possible D gene TRBD1, 6 bases. V lost 3 bases to trimming and J lost 0 bases, with 12 bases between them. Germline V gives CDR1 SEHNR, CDR2 FQNEAQ (reference sequence). This CDR3 is built from 17 residues. CDR3 bases: TGTGCCAGCAGCTTCTGGGACACCAGCTCTGGGGCCAACGTCCTGACTTTC. This translates into CASSFWDTSSGANVLTF.

The rearrangement links TRBV5-1 to TRBJ2-1; perhaps TRBD2 as D (5 bases). CDR3 length equals 15 residues. Germline loops: CDR1 SGHRS, CDR2 YFSETQ. Trimming removed 0 bases at V and 3 bases at J, with 10 bases between. CDR3 nucleotides: TGCGCCAGCAGCTTGGCGGGGTCCAACTACAATGAGCAGTTCTTC. Translation: CASSLAGSNYNEQFF.

The chain joins TRBV28 to TRBJ1-1; 8 positions agree with TRBD1. The CDR3 spans 15 residues. Per the germline V gene, CDR1 is MDHEN and CDR2 is SYDVKM. V was pared by 6 bases and J by 5 bases, with 11 bases of the junction left unmatched. The CDR3 coding sequence is TGTGCCAGCAGGCAAACCGGGACAGGACGAACTGAAGCTTTCTTT. Protein: CASRQTGTGRTEAFF.

The rearrangement joins TRBV6-6 to TRBJ2-7; 7 nucleotides agree with TRBD1. The CDR3 is 14 residues long. Germline CDR1 and CDR2: MNHNY and SVGAGI (reference sequence). V shed 4 bases, J shed 1 base, and the junction held 4 bases outside the gene matches. CDR3 coding DNA: TGTGCCAGCAGTTTTGGGACAGATTCCTACGAGCAGTACTTC. Translated, it gives CASSFGTDSYEQYF.

The genes are TRBV2 and TRBJ1-2, with a possible D match to TRBD1 (6 bases). Looked up from germline, CDR1 is SNHLY and CDR2 is FYNNEI. The CDR3 contains 14 residues. V was clipped by 7 bases and J by 2 bases, with 14 bases between them. CDR3 DNA: TGTGCCAGCAATCAGGGGCGCGGGAACTATGGCTACACCTTC. Residues: CASNQGRGNYGYTF.

This chain links TRBV28 with TRBJ1-1; 11 bases are a match to TRBD1. The CDR3 contains 18 residues. The V gene end was trimmed by 1 base and the J gene end by 3 bases; junction bases not matched to a gene: 10. CDR1 is MDHEN, CDR2 SYDVKM, per germline. For the CDR3, the DNA is TGTGCCAGCAGTTTATCGGGATTTGGGACAGGGGGGGACACTGAAGCTTTCTTT. Its protein is CASSLSGFGTGGDTEAFF. The full variable domain, rest sourced from reference TRBV28 and TRBJ1-1, is DVKVTQSSRYLVKRTGEKVFLECVQDMDHENMFWYRQDPGLGLRLIYFSYDVKMKEKGDIPEGYSVSREKKERFSLILESASTNQTSMYLCASSLSGFGTGGDTEAFFGQGTRLTVV.

The chain has TRBV7-2 and TRBJ2-7; 8 bases match TRBD1. This CDR3 has 15 residues. The V gene's germline CDR1 is SGHTA and CDR2 FQGNSA. With V trimmed by 5 bases and J by 8 bases, 14 bases remained unmatched. CDR3 amino acids: CASSHDRGQVAKQYF. Here the CDR3 DNA reads TGTGCCAGCAGCCACGATAGGGGACAGGTGGCAAAGCAGTACTTC.

The chain combines TRBV18 with TRBJ2-7, with D possibly TRBD1 on 6 matching bases. Germline V gene sequence: CDR1 KGHSH, CDR2 LQKENI. The CDR3 extends over 15 amino acids. Trimming stripped 1 base from V and 2 bases from J, with 12 bases between. Written as DNA, the CDR3 is TGTGCCAGCTCACCACGGGCCAGGGGCCCCTACGAGCAGTACTTC. This encodes CASSPRARGPYEQYF.

The gene calls are TRBV30 and TRBJ2-5, with D tentatively TRBD2 (7 bases). The length of the CDR3 is 14 residues. V shed 2 bases and J shed 3 bases, with 13 bases lying between them. The germline CDR1 and CDR2 sequences are GTSNPN and SVGIG (reference sequence). The CDR3 DNA reads as TGTGCCTGGAGTCAAGGGGGGGGAGAAGAGACCCAGTACTTC. This encodes CAWSQGGGEETQYF.

This chain connects TRBV28 to TRBJ1-2; TRBD1 matches 10 bases. The germline CDR1 and CDR2 sequences are MDHEN and SYDVKM. Trimming cost V 5 bases and J 7 bases; bases outside gene matches: 10. This CDR3 has 15 residues. The CDR3 bases are TGTGCCAGCAGTCAACCAGACAGGGGGCGGGTTGGCTACACCTTC. Its protein product is CASSQPDRGRVGYTF.

The J gene is TRBJ2-1, the V gene TRBV4-3, with unresolved D. Trimming left V 4 bases short and J 9 bases short, with 13 bases between. Germline V CDR1 and CDR2: LGHNA, YSLEER. This CDR3 is built from 13 residues. Here the CDR3 reads CASSREPGGEQFF. Here the CDR3 DNA reads TGCGCCAGCAGCCGAGAACCCGGTGGTGAGCAGTTCTTC.

V gene TRBV28 combines with J gene TRBJ1-2; TRBD1 is a possible D gene (6 bases). V shed 4 bases and J shed 4 bases, with 13 bases lying between them. Per germline, CDR1 MDHEN and CDR2 SYDVKM. The CDR3 totals 14 residues. CDR3 in DNA: TGTGCCAGCAGTTCCTACGACAGGCCCTATGGCTACACCTTC. Its protein is CASSSYDRPYGYTF.

The chain uses TRBV2 and TRBJ2-5; 13 bases line up with TRBD2. The CDR3 length is 15 residues. V was pared by 5 bases and J by 5 bases, with 5 bases of the junction left unmatched. Looked up from germline, CDR1 is SNHLY and CDR2 is FYNNEI. This chain's CDR3 is CASSRTSGSRETQYF. In DNA, the CDR3 is TGTGCCAGCAGTCGGACTAGCGGGAGCCGGGAGACCCAGTACTTC.

The genes are TRBV6-1 and TRBJ1-6; D is undetermined. The CDR3 spans 14 residues. V gave up 1 base and J gave up 10 bases, with 11 bases separating them. Germline-derived CDR1 and CDR2 are MNHNS and SASEGT. The CDR3, as DNA: TGTGCCAGCAGTGAAGTCGGGAGGAGGTCACCCCTCCACTTT. Protein: CASSEVGRRSPLHF.

For the CDR3, the DNA is TGTGCCAGCAGGGGACAGGCTAGCTCCTACAATGAGCAGTTCTTC. Amino acid sequence: CASRGQASSYNEQFF. This chain connects TRBV18 to TRBJ2-1, with 8 bases fitting TRBD1. Per the germline V gene, CDR1 is KGHSH and CDR2 is LQKENI. The CDR3 runs to 15 residues. J gave up 0 bases and V 8 bases, and 6 bases lay outside the gene matches.

This clone was observed a handful of times. The chain joins TRBV28 to TRBJ1-2, with 7 bases identical to TRBD1. Trimming at V came to 10 bases and at J to 8 bases, leaving 19 bases not matched to a gene. Germline V gene data show CDR1 as MDHEN and CDR2 as SYDVKM. CDR3 size: 15 residues. The CDR3 nucleotides are TGTGCCACCAACCTCCCTAACACAGGGGAAGCGGGCTACACCTTC. The encoded protein is CATNLPNTGEAGYTF.